The clone carrying this T cell receptor beta chain has more than one count but fewer than ten. No antigen is known for it. TCRdb re-called the 5' RACE reads through MiXCR, storing one row per CDR3 protein. This table has 500,000 to 550,000 distinct CDR3 sequences, about 13% appearing once. The record originates from a study of CD8 T cells in ankylosing spondylitis. General study points: Seven to nine highly homologous variants made up a TCR beta motif, and this motif appeared characteristic of ankylosing spondylitis blood. Clones that were linked to disease were CD8+ and were relatively rare in peripheral blood.

V lost 2 bases and J 5 bases, leaving 12 bases between the germline ends. Germline assignment: CDR1 MNHEY and CDR2 SVGAGI. The CDR3 covers 14 residues. This chain joins TRBV6-5 and TRBJ2-5, with D unresolved. The TCR originated in a male donor with ankylosing spondylitis. Sequenced input: blood, either unsorted or a sorted T cell fraction (not recorded which). The CDR3 sequence is CASSYGSTSETQYF. The CDR3 DNA reads TGTGCCAGCAGTTACGGGTCCACGTCGGAGACCCAGTACTTC.